The present entry profiles one T cell receptor beta chain with its context. This entry comes from a study of cytomegalovirus exposure and HLA in healthy donors. This CDR3 has 14 residues. The ends were cut back, 5 bases at V and 1 base at J, with 9 bases in the middle. Germline lookup yields CDR1 MNHEY and CDR2 SVGAGI. Use of 60 Vbeta and 13 Jbeta primers characterized the PCR. The protocol was immunoSEQ multiplex PCR, while the TCRdb copy is restricted to in-frame clones and leaves out a portion. The table lists 200,000 to 250,000 clones, with roughly 0.98% in the top ten. The clonotype comes from a woman younger than 45 in good health and CMV-seropositive. The chain carries TRBV6-5 and TRBJ1-3; D call uncertain. Sequencing was done on a sample of PBMCs. The CDR3 DNA is TGTGCCAGCAGTACGCAGGCGTCTGGAAACACCATATATTTT. This translates into CASSTQASGNTIYF.